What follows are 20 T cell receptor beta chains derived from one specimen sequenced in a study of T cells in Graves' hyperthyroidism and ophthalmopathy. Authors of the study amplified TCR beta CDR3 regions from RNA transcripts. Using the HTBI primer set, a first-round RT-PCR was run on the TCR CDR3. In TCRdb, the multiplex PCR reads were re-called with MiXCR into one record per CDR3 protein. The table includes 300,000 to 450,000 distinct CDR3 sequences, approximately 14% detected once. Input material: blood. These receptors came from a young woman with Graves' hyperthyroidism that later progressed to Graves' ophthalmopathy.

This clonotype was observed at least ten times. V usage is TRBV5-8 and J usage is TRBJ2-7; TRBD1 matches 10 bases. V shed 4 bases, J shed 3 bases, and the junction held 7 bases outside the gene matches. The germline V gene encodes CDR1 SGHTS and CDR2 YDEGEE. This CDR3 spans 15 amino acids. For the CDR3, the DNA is TGTGCCAGCAGCCGGGAGGGGACAGGGGTCTACGAGCAGTACTTC. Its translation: CASSREGTGVYEQYF. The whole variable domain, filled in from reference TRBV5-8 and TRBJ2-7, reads EAGVTQSPTHLIKTRGQQATLRCSPISGHTSVYWYQQALGLGLQFLLWYDEGEERNRGNFPPRFSGRQFPNYSSELNVNALELEDSALYLCASSREGTGVYEQYFGPGTRLTVT.

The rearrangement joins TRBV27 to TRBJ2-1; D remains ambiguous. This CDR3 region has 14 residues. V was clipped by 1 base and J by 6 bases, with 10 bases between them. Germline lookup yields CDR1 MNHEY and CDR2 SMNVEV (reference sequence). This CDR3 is CASSLFPPGNEQFF. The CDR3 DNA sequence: TGTGCCAGCAGTTTATTTCCCCCGGGCAATGAGCAGTTCTTC.

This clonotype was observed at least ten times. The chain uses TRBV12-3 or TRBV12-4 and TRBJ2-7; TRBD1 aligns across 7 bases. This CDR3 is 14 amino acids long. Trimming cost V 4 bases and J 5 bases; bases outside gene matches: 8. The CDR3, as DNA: TGTGCCAGCAGTTGGTCGACAGGGATCCACGAGCAGTACTTC. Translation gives CASSWSTGIHEQYF.

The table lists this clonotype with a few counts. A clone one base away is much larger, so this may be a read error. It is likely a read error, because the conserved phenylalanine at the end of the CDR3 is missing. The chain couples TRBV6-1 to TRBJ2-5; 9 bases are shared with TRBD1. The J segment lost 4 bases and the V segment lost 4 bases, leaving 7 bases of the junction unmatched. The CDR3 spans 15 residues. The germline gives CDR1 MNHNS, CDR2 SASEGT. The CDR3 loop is CASSADRGSVETQYL. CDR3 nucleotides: TGTGCCAGCAGTGCGGACAGGGGTTCAGTAGAGACCCAGTACCTC.

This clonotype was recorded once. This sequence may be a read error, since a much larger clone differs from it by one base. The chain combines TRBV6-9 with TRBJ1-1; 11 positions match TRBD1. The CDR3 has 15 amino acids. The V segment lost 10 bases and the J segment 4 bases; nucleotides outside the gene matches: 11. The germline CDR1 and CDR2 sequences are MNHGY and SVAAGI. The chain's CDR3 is CATISGQGAFTEAFF. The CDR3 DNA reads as TGTGCCACCATTTCCGGACAGGGGGCTTTCACTGAAGCTTTCTTT.

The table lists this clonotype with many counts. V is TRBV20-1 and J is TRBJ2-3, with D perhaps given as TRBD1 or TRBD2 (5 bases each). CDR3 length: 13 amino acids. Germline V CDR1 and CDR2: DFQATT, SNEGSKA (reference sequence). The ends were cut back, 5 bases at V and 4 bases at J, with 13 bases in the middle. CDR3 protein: CSARPREPDTQYF. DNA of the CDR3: TGCAGTGCTCGCCCCAGGGAGCCAGATACGCAGTATTTT.

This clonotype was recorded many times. As DNA, the CDR3 is TGCAGTGCTAGAGATCTCATTTCTAAAAACCGGGAGCATCAGTTCTTC. It encodes CSARDLISKNREHQFF. This chain links TRBV20-1 with TRBJ2-1, with D perhaps matching TRBD2 (6 bases). The CDR3 extends over 16 amino acids. Looked up from germline, CDR1 is DFQATT and CDR2 is SNEGSKA (reference sequence). The V gene lost 0 bases and the J gene lost 13 bases, with 25 bases spanning the gap.

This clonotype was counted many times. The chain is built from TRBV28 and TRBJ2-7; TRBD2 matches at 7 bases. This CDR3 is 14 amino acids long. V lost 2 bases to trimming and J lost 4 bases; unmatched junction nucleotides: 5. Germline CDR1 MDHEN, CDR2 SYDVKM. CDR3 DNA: TGTGCCAGCAGTTTAGTAGCGGGCCATTACGAGCAGTACTTC. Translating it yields CASSLVAGHYEQYF.

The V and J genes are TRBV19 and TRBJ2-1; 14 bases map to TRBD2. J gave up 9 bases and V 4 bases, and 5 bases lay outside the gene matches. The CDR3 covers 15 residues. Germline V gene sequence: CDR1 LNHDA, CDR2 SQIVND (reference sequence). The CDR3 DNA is TGTGCCAGTAGTAGACTAGCGGGAGGGACTTCTGAGCAGTTCTTC. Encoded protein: CASSRLAGGTSEQFF.

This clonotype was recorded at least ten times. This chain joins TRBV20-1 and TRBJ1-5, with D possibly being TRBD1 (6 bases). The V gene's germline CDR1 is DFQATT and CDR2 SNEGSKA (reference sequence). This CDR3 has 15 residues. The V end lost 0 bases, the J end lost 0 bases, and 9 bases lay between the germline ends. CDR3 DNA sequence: TGCAGTGCTAGAGACAGGGACATTAGCAATCAGCCCCAGCATTTT. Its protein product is CSARDRDISNQPQHF.

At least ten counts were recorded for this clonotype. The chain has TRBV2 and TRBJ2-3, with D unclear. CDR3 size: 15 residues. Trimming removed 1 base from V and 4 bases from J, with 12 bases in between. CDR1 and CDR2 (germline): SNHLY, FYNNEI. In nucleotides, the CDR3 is TGTGCCAGCAGTGAAGAAGTAGGGTTTGCAGATACGCAGTATTTT. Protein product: CASSEEVGFADTQYF. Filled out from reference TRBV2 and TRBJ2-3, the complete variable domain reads EPEVTQTPSHQVTQMGQEVILRCVPISNHLYFYWYRQILGQKVEFLVSFYNNEISEKSEIFDDQFSVERPDGSNFTLKIRSTKLEDSAMYFCASSEEVGFADTQYFGPGTRLTVL.

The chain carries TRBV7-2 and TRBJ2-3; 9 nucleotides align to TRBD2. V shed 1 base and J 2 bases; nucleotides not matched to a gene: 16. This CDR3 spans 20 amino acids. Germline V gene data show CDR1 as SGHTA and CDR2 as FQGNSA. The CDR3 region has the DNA TGTGCCAGCAGCTTAGTAGGGTTGGGTAGCGGGAGTCCCGACACAGATACGCAGTATTTT. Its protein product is CASSLVGLGSGSPDTDTQYF.

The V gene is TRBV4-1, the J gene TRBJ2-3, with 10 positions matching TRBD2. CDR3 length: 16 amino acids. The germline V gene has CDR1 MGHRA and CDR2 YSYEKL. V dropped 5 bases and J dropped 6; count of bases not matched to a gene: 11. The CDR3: CASSWGSGRTGDTQYF. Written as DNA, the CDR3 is TGCGCCAGCAGCTGGGGTAGCGGGAGGACGGGGGATACGCAGTATTTT.

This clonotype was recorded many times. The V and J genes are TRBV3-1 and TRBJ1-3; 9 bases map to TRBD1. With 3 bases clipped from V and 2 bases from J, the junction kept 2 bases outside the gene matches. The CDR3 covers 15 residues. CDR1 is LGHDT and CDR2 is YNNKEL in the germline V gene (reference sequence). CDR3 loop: CASSHGTGTGNTIYF. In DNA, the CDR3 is TGTGCCAGCAGCCATGGGACAGGGACTGGAAACACCATATATTTT.

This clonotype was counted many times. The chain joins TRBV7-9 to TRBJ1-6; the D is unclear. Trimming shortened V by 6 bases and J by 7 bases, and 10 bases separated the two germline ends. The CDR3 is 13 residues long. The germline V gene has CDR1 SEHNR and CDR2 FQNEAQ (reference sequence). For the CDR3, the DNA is TGTGCCAGCAGTTATGTGGGGAATTCACCCCTCCACTTT. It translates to CASSYVGNSPLHF.

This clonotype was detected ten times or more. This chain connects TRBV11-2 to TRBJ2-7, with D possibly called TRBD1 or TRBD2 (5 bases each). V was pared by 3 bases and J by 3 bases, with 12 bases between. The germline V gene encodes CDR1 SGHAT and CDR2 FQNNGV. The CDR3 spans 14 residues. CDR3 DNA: TGTGCCAGCAGCTTTTTCTCTGGGGGCTACGAGCAGTACTTC. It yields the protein CASSFFSGGYEQYF. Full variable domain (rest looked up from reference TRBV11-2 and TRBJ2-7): EAGVAQSPRYKIIEKRQSVAFWCNPISGHATLYWYQQILGQGPKLLIQFQNNGVVDDSQLPKDRFSAERLKGVDSTLKIQPAKLEDSAVYLCASSFFSGGYEQYFGPGTRLTVT.

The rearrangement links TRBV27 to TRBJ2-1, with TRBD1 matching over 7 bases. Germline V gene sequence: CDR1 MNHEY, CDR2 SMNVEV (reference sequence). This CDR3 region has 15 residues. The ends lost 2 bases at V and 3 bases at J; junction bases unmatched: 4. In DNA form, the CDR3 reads TGTGCCAGCAGTTTAGAGGGGGCGGGCTACAATGAGCAGTTCTTC. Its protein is CASSLEGAGYNEQFF.

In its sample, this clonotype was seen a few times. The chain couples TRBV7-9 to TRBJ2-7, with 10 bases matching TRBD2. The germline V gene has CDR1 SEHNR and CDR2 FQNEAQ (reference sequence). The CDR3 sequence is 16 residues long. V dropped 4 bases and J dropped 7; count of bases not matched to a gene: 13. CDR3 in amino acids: CASSSPSGRVPGEQYF. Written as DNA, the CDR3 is TGTGCCAGCAGCTCTCCGAGCGGGAGGGTGCCCGGGGAGCAGTACTTC. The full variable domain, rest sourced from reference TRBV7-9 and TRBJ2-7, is DTGVSQNPRHKITKRGQNVTFRCDPISEHNRLYWYRQTLGQGPEFLTYFQNEAQLEKSRLLSDRFSAERPKGSFSTLEIQRTEQGDSAMYLCASSSPSGRVPGEQYFGPGTRLTVT.

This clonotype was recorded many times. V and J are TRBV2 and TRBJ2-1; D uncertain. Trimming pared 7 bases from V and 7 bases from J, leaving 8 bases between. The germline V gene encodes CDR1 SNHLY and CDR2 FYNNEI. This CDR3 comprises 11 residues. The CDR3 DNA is TGTGCCAGCACCTCCCTAAATGAGCAGTTCTTC. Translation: CASTSLNEQFF. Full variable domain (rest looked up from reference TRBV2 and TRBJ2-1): EPEVTQTPSHQVTQMGQEVILRCVPISNHLYFYWYRQILGQKVEFLVSFYNNEISEKSEIFDDQFSVERPDGSNFTLKIRSTKLEDSAMYFCASTSLNEQFFGPGTRLTVL.

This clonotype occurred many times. Written as DNA, the CDR3 is TGTGCCAGCAGTTTCACCAGCCCTAGCACAGATACGCAGTATTTT. Translated, it gives CASSFTSPSTDTQYF. The chain couples TRBV28 to TRBJ2-3, with unresolved D. V was trimmed by 3 bases and J by 0 bases, leaving 10 bases between them. The germline V gene has CDR1 MDHEN and CDR2 SYDVKM. CDR3 length: 15 residues.